This T cell receptor beta chain comes out of a study of identical twins. Worth noting for this clonotype: What it recognizes is unknown.

CDR1 is SGHAT and CDR2 is FQNNGV in the germline V gene. The V and J ends lost 6 bases and 7 bases respectively, with 15 bases between them. The CDR3 has 13 residues. MiXCR, run by TCRdb on the 5' RACE reads, gives a single entry per CDR3 protein. The sample shows some 500,000 distinct CDR3 sequences, approximately 10% of them seen only once. Notes on the study in general: Without tracking the same donors, conclusions rested on cross-sectional statistical analysis. Out-of-frame TCR alpha sharing observed in monozygotic twins exceeded model estimates.

The sample was also linked to a second study, of yellow fever vaccine responses in identical twins.

The TCR comes from a woman aged 18-29 years in good health. The rearrangement links TRBV11-2 to TRBJ2-5, with D perhaps assigned TRBD1 or TRBD2 (5 bases each). Sequencing used PBMCs. The CDR3 DNA sequence: TGTGCCAGCAGTCTTGGGGGTGGAGGGACCCAGTACTTC. It codes for CASSLGGGGTQYF.